The rows below give T cell receptor beta chains drawn from one sample of a study of T cells in Graves' hyperthyroidism and ophthalmopathy. A single record per CDR3 protein comes from TCRdb applying MiXCR to the multiplex PCR reads. The table lists about 380,000 distinct CDR3 sequences, less than 20% of them singletons. Input material: blood. These receptors were obtained from a man younger than 35 with Graves' ophthalmopathy. The CDR3 runs from the conserved cysteine through the conserved F or W. Each record gives: CDR3 DNA, CDR3 protein, V gene, clone size, D gene, J gene. The D gene is left open where the match is weak. Size is stated for part of the rows, as once, few or many counts, or as a class when the clone is expanded.

TGTGCCAGCAGCCTCCCTGCCAGGGTCAATGAGCAGTTCTTC | CASSLPARVNEQFF | TRBV7-9 | many | . | TRBJ2-1
TGTGCCAGCAGTTCCCGAGGGACAGGGGCGAGCAATCAGCCCCAGCATTTT | CASSSRGTGASNQPQHF | TRBV6-5 | . | TRBD1 | TRBJ1-5
TGTGCCAGCAGTAACGAAATGAACACTGAAGCTTTCTTT | CASSNEMNTEAFF | TRBV6-1 | . | . | TRBJ1-1
TGCGCCAGCAGCTTGGCCCAAGGAGCTGGGGCCAACGTCCTGACTTTC | CASSLAQGAGANVLTF | TRBV5-1 | . | . | TRBJ2-6
TGTGCCAGCAGTAACCTGGGACTTGGCGGCTACACCTTC | CASSNLGLGGYTF | TRBV6-1 | few | . | TRBJ1-2
TGTGCCAGCAGTACGAGGACAGGGTCTAATGAAAAACTGTTTTTT | CASSTRTGSNEKLFF | TRBV12-3/TRBV12-4 | many | TRBD1 | TRBJ1-4
TGTGCCAGCAGTCGCCCCGGGACAGGGGGTTTCTACGAGCAGTACTTC | CASSRPGTGGFYEQYF | TRBV28 | few | TRBD1 | TRBJ2-7
TGCAGCGTTGATTATACAGGTAGCTCCTACAATGAGCAGTTCTTC | CSVDYTGSSYNEQFF | TRBV29-1 | . | . | TRBJ2-1
TGTGCCAGCTCTCCCGGGACTAGCGGGGGGGCAGAGACCCAGTACTTC | CASSPGTSGGAETQYF | TRBV9 | few | TRBD2 | TRBJ2-5
TGTGCCAGCTCACCTAATAAGGGGGATGGCTACACCTTC | CASSPNKGDGYTF | TRBV18 | . | . | TRBJ1-2
TGTGCCAGCAGCGCCGGACGCTGGGGCAACACTGAAGCTTTCTTT | CASSAGRWGNTEAFF | TRBV7-9 | many | . | TRBJ1-1
TGTGCCAGCAATGTGGGGGGGTTCGAGCAGTACTTC | CASNVGGFEQYF | TRBV2 | many | TRBD2 | TRBJ2-7
TGTGCCAGCAGCCGAGGGACAGGGGTGGCTGCCGGCGGCCGACAGACCCAGTACTTC | CASSRGTGVAAGGRQTQYF | TRBV7-9 | . | TRBD1 | TRBJ2-5
TGCAGTGCTTCCGATACAGACAGGGGGGATGGCTACACCTTC | CSASDTDRGDGYTF | TRBV20-1 | many | TRBD1 | TRBJ1-2
TGCGCCAGCAGCACGGCCGGGACAGTCTATGAAGCTTTCTTT | CASSTAGTVYEAFF | TRBV5-1 | many | TRBD1 | TRBJ1-1
TGTGCCAGCAGTTACATGCCGACGGGACTAGAGTACAATGAGCAGTTCTTC | CASSYMPTGLEYNEQFF | TRBV6-6 | many | TRBD2 | TRBJ2-1
TGTGCCATCAGGGACTGGGAAAACGAGCAGTACTTC | CAIRDWENEQYF | TRBV10-3 | . | . | TRBJ2-7
TGTGCCAGCAGAACAGGGGGCGCGGGTCAGCCCCAGCATTTT | CASRTGGAGQPQHF | TRBV27 | many | TRBD1 | TRBJ1-5
TGTGCCAGTAGTACGACCCGAGGACAGAGAAATCAGCCCCAGCATTTT | CASSTTRGQRNQPQHF | TRBV19 | . | . | TRBJ1-5
TGTGCCAGCAGTCCCGGGACTAGCCCAGATACGCAGTATTTT | CASSPGTSPDTQYF | TRBV6-1 | few | TRBD2 | TRBJ2-3
TGTGCCAGCAGTTCCCAGACCGGTAGCACAGATACGCAGTATTTT | CASSSQTGSTDTQYF | TRBV6-1 | many | . | TRBJ2-3
TGTGCCAGCAGCACCCTAGCGGGGGGGACGACAGATACGCAGTATTTT | CASSTLAGGTTDTQYF | TRBV9 | . | TRBD2 | TRBJ2-3
TGTGCCAGCAGCGGAAGGACAGGGAAGGAGACCCAGTACTTC | CASSGRTGKETQYF | TRBV5-4 | . | TRBD1 | TRBJ2-5
TGCAGTGCTAGTACCTTCGGGACAGAATCTTATAGCAATCAGCCCCAGCATTTT | CSASTFGTESYSNQPQHF | TRBV20-1 | . | TRBD1 | TRBJ1-5
TGTGCCACCAGCAGAGATCTGGCCCATCTGAATGAGCAGTTCTTC | CATSRDLAHLNEQFF | TRBV15 | . | . | TRBJ2-1
TGCGCCAGCAGCTCCTCTACGGGGGCGGTCGGCTGCGAGCAGTACTTC | CASSSSTGAVGCEQYF | TRBV5-1 | . | . | TRBJ2-7
TGTGCCATCGCAAATAGCGGGGGCGGCACCGGGGAGCTGTTTTTT | CAIANSGGGTGELFF | TRBV10-3 | few | TRBD2 | TRBJ2-2
TGTGCCAGCAGCGAACCGACCACTGAAGCTTTCTTT | CASSEPTTEAFF | TRBV9 | many | . | TRBJ1-1
TGTGCCAGCAGCCGAAACGACCCGAGCGAGACCCAGTACTTC | CASSRNDPSETQYF | TRBV3-1 | many | . | TRBJ2-5
TGTGCCAGCAGTTTTGAGGGGACAGGGTACTACGAGCAGTACTTC | CASSFEGTGYYEQYF | TRBV27 | . | TRBD1 | TRBJ2-7
TGTGCCAGCAGCACCGGCGGAGTGGGGGGCATAACCGGGGAGCTGTTTTTT | CASSTGGVGGITGELFF | TRBV11-2 | . | . | TRBJ2-2